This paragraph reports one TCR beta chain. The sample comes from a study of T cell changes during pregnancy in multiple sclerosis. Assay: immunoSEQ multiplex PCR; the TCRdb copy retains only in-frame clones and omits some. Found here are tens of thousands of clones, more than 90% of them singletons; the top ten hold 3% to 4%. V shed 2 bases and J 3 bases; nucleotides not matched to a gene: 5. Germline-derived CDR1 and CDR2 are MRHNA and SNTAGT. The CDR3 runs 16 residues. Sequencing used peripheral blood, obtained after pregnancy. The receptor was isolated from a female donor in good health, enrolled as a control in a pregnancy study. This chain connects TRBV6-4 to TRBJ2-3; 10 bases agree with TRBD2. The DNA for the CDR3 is TGTGCCAGCAGTGACCAAGCGGGGGGGCCTACAGATACGCAGTATTTT. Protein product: CASSDQAGGPTDTQYF.